These 24 T cell receptor beta chains were sequenced from one sample in a study of response to subunit inactivated influenza vaccine. TCRdb analysed the RT-PCR reads with MiXCR anew, one entry per CDR3 protein. The sample carries around 600,000 distinct CDR3 sequences, about 11% recorded once. Separately, the same data were catalogued under a study of T cells expressing NK-cell markers. Turning to that study: Synthesis of TCR beta cDNA relied on 5'RACE template switching carrying UMIs.

The sample consisted of PBMCs from blood, taken on the day of vaccination. The source is a man aged 50 to 60 who received an inactivated influenza vaccine.

This chain joins TRBV12-3 or TRBV12-4 and TRBJ1-5; possible D gene TRBD1, 5 bases. V lost 7 bases to trimming and J lost 0 bases, with 13 bases between them. This CDR3 has 15 residues. CDR3 in DNA: TGTGCCAGCACCCCAGGGAGGAATAGCAATCAGCCCCAGCATTTT. It yields the protein CASTPGRNSNQPQHF.

This clonotype was counted only a few times. V is TRBV19 and J is TRBJ2-2; D ambiguous. The CDR3 length is 13 residues. Trimming took off 6 bases at V and 6 bases at J, with 11 bases between the two ends. Germline CDR1 and CDR2: LNHDA and SQIVND (reference sequence). CDR3 nucleotide sequence: TGTGCCAGTAGCTTCGCCCGTGCCGGGGAGCTGTTTTTT. Its protein is CASSFARAGELFF. The entire variable domain, with the rest obtained from reference TRBV19 and TRBJ2-2, is as follows: DGGITQSPKYLFRKEGQNVTLSCEQNLNHDAMYWYRQDPGQGLRLIYYSQIVNDFQKGDIAEGYSVSREKKESFPLTVTSAQKNPTAFYLCASSFARAGELFFGEGSRLTVL.

There are many counts of this clonotype. The chain carries TRBV6-4 and TRBJ1-5; possible D gene TRBD1, 5 bases. V dropped 5 bases and J dropped 6 bases, with 11 bases sitting between them. Germline CDR1 is MRHNA and CDR2 is SNTAGT. The CDR3 consists of 13 residues. CDR3 sequence: CASSPAGGQPQHF. In DNA form, the CDR3 reads TGTGCCAGCAGTCCTGCGGGGGGTCAGCCCCAGCATTTT.

This clonotype appeared a few times. The rearrangement links TRBV10-2 to TRBJ2-3, with 10 positions matching TRBD1. Trimming at V came to 5 bases and at J to 4 bases, leaving 6 bases not matched to a gene. This CDR3 comprises 15 residues. Germline CDR1 WSHSY, CDR2 SAAADI. The DNA for the CDR3 is TGCGCCAGCAGTACGACAGGGGGCTTAGCAGATACGCAGTATTTT. This sequence encodes CASSTTGGLADTQYF.

This clonotype was seen a handful of times. The V gene is TRBV11-2, the J gene TRBJ2-7; D unclear. CDR3 length: 14 amino acids. Trimming stripped 1 base from V and 3 bases from J, with 10 bases between. CDR1 and CDR2 from the germline V gene are SGHAT and FQNNGV. The CDR3 DNA reads TGTGCCAGCAGCTTAGGGGTAAAAAGCTACGAGCAGTACTTC. Translated: CASSLGVKSYEQYF.

This clonotype was counted between two and nine times. The rearrangement links TRBV11-2 to TRBJ2-2; 11 nucleotides align to TRBD2. Germline V gene data show CDR1 as SGHAT and CDR2 as FQNNGV. The length of the CDR3 is 16 residues. Trimming removed 8 bases from V and 5 bases from J; junction bases left unmatched: 10. As DNA, the CDR3 is TGTGCCAGCCACGATCTAGCGGGGGGCCGTACCGGGGAGCTGTTTTTT. Translated, it gives CASHDLAGGRTGELFF.

In this sample, this clonotype turned up a few times. The gene calls are TRBV20-1 and TRBJ2-1; D is unresolved. In germline, CDR1 is DFQATT, CDR2 SNEGSKA (reference sequence). The CDR3 has 12 residues. Trimming stripped 5 bases from V and 3 bases from J, with 8 bases between. The CDR3 loop reads CSAFGDYNEQFF. The CDR3 bases are TGCAGTGCTTTCGGAGACTACAATGAGCAGTTCTTC.

This clonotype was recorded many times. The chain combines TRBV12-3 or TRBV12-4 with TRBJ1-5; no clear D gene. Trimming took 3 bases from V and 9 from J, leaving 12 bases between them. The CDR3 covers 13 residues. Here the CDR3 reads CASSLVPPGPQHF. The CDR3 DNA is TGTGCCAGCAGTTTGGTGCCACCCGGGCCCCAGCATTTT.

The chain joins TRBV5-6 to TRBJ2-2, with TRBD2 matching over 7 bases. V shed 4 bases, J shed 3 bases, and the junction held 9 bases outside the gene matches. Germline V gene data show CDR1 as SGHDT and CDR2 as YYEEEE. The CDR3 has 16 amino acids. The DNA for the CDR3 is TGTGCCAGCAGCGCTGTTGCGGGAGCCTACACCGGGGAGCTGTTTTTT. Translating it yields CASSAVAGAYTGELFF.

In its sample, this clonotype was seen a few times. As DNA, the CDR3 is TGTGCCAGCAGCGGAGGACTAGCGGGTGAGCAGTTCTTC. The encoded protein is CASSGGLAGEQFF. V and J are TRBV12-3 or TRBV12-4 and TRBJ2-1; 11 nucleotides align to TRBD2. The CDR3 runs 13 residues. V dropped 6 bases and J dropped 9; count of bases not matched to a gene: 4.

This clonotype was observed at least ten times. This chain uses TRBV6-2 or TRBV6-3 with TRBJ1-5; 9 nucleotides line up with TRBD1. The CDR3 spans 15 residues. V gave up 6 bases and J gave up 6 bases; unmatched junction bases: 9. The germline CDR1 and CDR2 sequences are MNHEY and SVGEGT. The CDR3 region is CASSQPGQGSQPQHF. As DNA, the CDR3 is TGTGCCAGCAGCCAACCGGGACAGGGATCTCAGCCCCAGCATTTT.

In this sample, this clonotype turned up a few times. This chain connects TRBV15 to TRBJ2-5; D remains ambiguous. In germline, CDR1 is LNHNV, CDR2 YYDKDF (reference sequence). Trimming stripped 4 bases from V and 1 base from J, with 13 bases between. The CDR3 is 15 amino acids. The CDR3 loop reads CATSKGGALQETQYF. The CDR3 DNA sequence: TGTGCCACCAGCAAGGGCGGAGCACTCCAAGAGACCCAGTACTTC.

The chain is built from TRBV28 and TRBJ2-1; 11 bases match TRBD2. V lost 5 bases, J lost 7 bases, and 10 bases stayed unmatched. CDR1 MDHEN and CDR2 SYDVKM come from the germline V gene. CDR3 length: 16 amino acids. CDR3: CASSPLLAGVRNEQFF. The CDR3 coding sequence is TGTGCCAGCAGTCCGTTACTAGCGGGGGTGAGGAATGAGCAGTTCTTC. Using reference TRBV28 and TRBJ2-1 for the parts outside the CDR3, the full variable domain is DVKVTQSSRYLVKRTGEKVFLECVQDMDHENMFWYRQDPGLGLRLIYFSYDVKMKEKGDIPEGYSVSREKKERFSLILESASTNQTSMYLCASSPLLAGVRNEQFFGPGTRLTVL.

This clonotype was seen a few times. The V call is TRBV10-3, the J call TRBJ1-5; no definite D call. Trimming removed 11 bases at V and 0 bases at J, with 11 bases between. The length of the CDR3 is 13 residues. Germline lookup yields CDR1 ENHRY and CDR2 SYGVKD. The CDR3 loop is CAAGRSSNQPQHF. Written as DNA, the CDR3 is TGTGCCGCAGGCAGATCTAGCAATCAGCCCCAGCATTTT.

The chain couples TRBV19 to TRBJ2-1; TRBD2 aligns across 8 bases. CDR3 size: 16 residues. CDR1 is LNHDA and CDR2 is SQIVND in the germline V gene (reference sequence). Trimming took 1 base from V and 9 from J; bases not matched to a gene: 11. CDR3 sequence (DNA): TGTGCCAGTAGTATAGTGGCGGGAGGTAGGGGACCTGAGCAGTTCTTC. Translation gives CASSIVAGGRGPEQFF. Complete variable domain (other parts from reference TRBV19 and TRBJ2-1): DGGITQSPKYLFRKEGQNVTLSCEQNLNHDAMYWYRQDPGQGLRLIYYSQIVNDFQKGDIAEGYSVSREKKESFPLTVTSAQKNPTAFYLCASSIVAGGRGPEQFFGPGTRLTVL.

There are many counts of this clonotype. V usage is TRBV5-1 and J usage is TRBJ2-7; D possibly corresponds to TRBD1 (5 bases). Germline loops: CDR1 SGHRS, CDR2 YFSETQ. This CDR3 comprises 13 residues. Trimming pared 4 bases from V and 2 bases from J, leaving 10 bases between. For the CDR3, the DNA is TGCGCCAGCAGCAAGGACACAGCCTACGAGCAGTACTTC. Protein: CASSKDTAYEQYF. Using reference TRBV5-1 and TRBJ2-7 for the parts outside the CDR3, the full variable domain is KAGVTQTPRYLIKTRGQQVTLSCSPISGHRSVSWYQQTPGQGLQFLFEYFSETQRNKGNFPGRFSGRQFSNSRSEMNVSTLELGDSALYLCASSKDTAYEQYFGPGTRLTVT.

This chain connects TRBV28 to TRBJ2-3; the D is unclear. CDR1 is MDHEN, CDR2 SYDVKM, per germline. Between the trimmed V and J ends, which lost 7 bases and 2 bases, there was a span of 10 bases. This CDR3 is built from 13 residues. The CDR3 spells CASTFQATDTQYF. The CDR3 DNA is TGTGCCAGCACCTTCCAAGCCACAGATACGCAGTATTTT.

The gene calls are TRBV5-1 and TRBJ1-6, with D possibly TRBD1 on 6 matching bases. The germline gives CDR1 SGHRS, CDR2 YFSETQ. The CDR3 has 15 residues. V lost 1 base and J 5 bases, leaving 10 bases between the germline ends. CDR3 region: CASSLRTADNSPLHF. CDR3 nucleotides: TGCGCCAGCAGCTTGAGGACAGCAGATAATTCACCCCTCCACTTT.

This clonotype was counted only a few times. The V call is TRBV2, the J call TRBJ2-7, with 7 bases matching TRBD2. Germline V lookup: CDR1 SNHLY, CDR2 FYNNEI. The V and J ends lost 0 bases and 3 bases, in that order; junction bases with no gene match: 11. The CDR3 has 17 residues. CDR3 in DNA: TGTGCCAGCAGTGAAGCGCTATACCCGGCTAGCGGCTACGAGCAGTACTTC. It specifies CASSEALYPASGYEQYF.

This clonotype was observed a few times. The gene calls are TRBV6-1 and TRBJ2-2; possible D gene TRBD1, 6 bases. CDR1 MNHNS and CDR2 SASEGT come from the germline V gene. The CDR3 extends over 15 amino acids. Trimming cost V 6 bases and J 3 bases, with 14 bases left between them. CDR3 nucleotides: TGTGCCAGCAGCCCGCCGGACAGCCACACCGGGGAGCTGTTTTTT. It is translated as CASSPPDSHTGELFF.

There are a few counts of this clonotype. This chain's CDR3 is CASTLTSGGPQETQYF. In DNA form, the CDR3 reads TGTGCCAGCACCCTGACTAGCGGGGGGCCTCAAGAGACCCAGTACTTC. This chain joins TRBV7-8 and TRBJ2-5; 13 bases are shared with TRBD2. The CDR3 covers 16 residues. Germline-derived CDR1 and CDR2 are SGHVS and FQNEAQ. Unmatched junction bases numbered 7, after V lost 7 bases and J lost 2 bases.

This chain links TRBV20-1 with TRBJ1-4, with TRBD1 matching over 7 bases. The CDR3 contains 13 residues. The ends lost 4 bases at V and 8 bases at J; junction bases unmatched: 7. Germline V gene sequence: CDR1 DFQATT, CDR2 SNEGSKA (reference sequence). The DNA of the CDR3 is TGCAGTGCTATAGGGACAGCCGGGGAAAAACTGTTTTTT. It specifies CSAIGTAGEKLFF.

The genes are TRBV28 and TRBJ2-1, with a weak D call TRBD2 (6 bases). V lost 0 bases, J lost 0 bases, and 9 bases lay in between. This CDR3 comprises 16 residues. CDR1 and CDR2 (germline): MDHEN, SYDVKM. CDR3 DNA: TGTGCCAGCAGTTTATGGGAGGGAAGCTCCTACAATGAGCAGTTCTTC. This gives the protein CASSLWEGSSYNEQFF.

This clonotype was counted ten times or more. The V and J genes are TRBV5-1 and TRBJ2-7, with no clear D. Germline CDR1 reads SGHRS; CDR2 reads YFSETQ. The CDR3 totals 14 residues. V was clipped by 4 bases and J by 0 bases, with 11 bases between them. CDR3 in amino acids: CASSENSASYEQYF. In DNA form, the CDR3 reads TGCGCCAGCAGCGAAAACAGTGCCTCCTACGAGCAGTACTTC.